The 22 T cell receptor beta chains reported below all come from one sample, sequenced in a study of glioma-infiltrating T cells. TCR alpha and beta CDR3 regions were amplified from RNA using iRepertoire nested multiplex PCR. TCRdb reanalysed the multiplex PCR reads using MiXCR and keeps one entry per CDR3 protein. Here the sample spans more than 350,000 distinct CDR3 sequences, 41% being singletons. Sequencing input: glioma tissue, nonneoplastic brain tissue, or PBMCs (not recorded which). The source of these receptors is a human donor with low-grade glioma or glioblastoma, undergoing nonglioma brain surgery, or in good health (not recorded which).

Regarding this clonotype: A much larger clone is a single base away; this may be a read error. The V gene is TRBV27, the J gene TRBJ2-1, with D perhaps TRBD1 (6 bases). This CDR3 is built from 14 residues. CDR1 MNHEY and CDR2 SMNVEV come from the germline V gene (reference sequence). CDR3 DNA: TGTGTCAGCAGTCCACAGGGTTTCTACAATGAGCAGTTCTTC. Translating it yields CVSSPQGFYNEQFF.

This clonotype has only a few counts. This chain uses TRBV2 with TRBJ1-2; D is possibly TRBD1 (5 bases). The V end was cut by 8 bases, the J end by 4 bases, with 14 bases between. CDR3 length: 13 amino acids. The V gene's germline CDR1 is SNHLY and CDR2 FYNNEI. CDR3 nucleotide sequence: TGTGCCAGCGGGGAGGACGGGACCTATGGCTACACCTTC. Its translation: CASGEDGTYGYTF.

The chain has TRBV20-1 and TRBJ2-7; no firm D call. Germline CDR1 and CDR2: DFQATT and SNEGSKA (reference sequence). The CDR3 has 13 amino acids. Trimming left V 2 bases short and J 2 bases short, with 10 bases between. The CDR3 DNA sequence: TGCAGTGCTAGACTTCACAGAACCTACGAGCAGTACTTC. Encoded protein: CSARLHRTYEQYF.

This chain connects TRBV27 to TRBJ2-5; possibly TRBD2 for D (6 bases). The CDR3 covers 15 residues. Germline V gene data show CDR1 as MNHEY and CDR2 as SMNVEV (reference sequence). V gave up 3 bases and J gave up 3 bases, with 14 bases separating them. The CDR3 nucleotides read TGTGCCAGCAGTTTTAATGGCAGGACTAAAGAGACCCAGTACTTC. It encodes CASSFNGRTKETQYF.

This clonotype was detected ten times or more. The chain joins TRBV20-1 to TRBJ2-3; 9 bases align to TRBD1. CDR3 length: 16 amino acids. In germline, CDR1 is DFQATT, CDR2 SNEGSKA (reference sequence). Trimming took 5 bases from V and 3 from J; bases not matched to a gene: 12. The CDR3 loop reads CSAPPKDRGRTDTQYF. For the CDR3, the DNA is TGCAGTGCTCCCCCCAAGGACAGGGGAAGGACAGATACGCAGTATTTT.

A word on this clonotype: A junction boundary mismatches the germline segment, possibly from a read error. The V call is TRBV10-3, the J call TRBJ2-5; 8 bases match TRBD1. CDR3 length: 11 residues. CDR1 is ENHRY and CDR2 is SYGVKD in the germline V gene. This chain's CDR3 is CAISEGQGRHF. The CDR3 DNA reads TGTGCCATCAGTGAGGGACAGGGCCGGCACTTC.

This clonotype was seen only a few times. The V and J genes are TRBV6-1 and TRBJ2-5; D perhaps matches TRBD2 (5 bases). Trimming removed 10 bases from V and 8 bases from J, with 20 bases in between. The CDR3 totals 13 residues. From germline, CDR1 is MNHNS and CDR2 SASEGT. The CDR3 region is CATRPDGIATQYF. CDR3 coding DNA: TGTGCCACCCGTCCGGACGGGATCGCTACCCAGTACTTC.

CDR3 DNA: TGTGCCAGCAGTTTAGGTCGGGACAGGGGTCTTGAAGCTTTCTTT. Protein product: CASSLGRDRGLEAFF. This chain joins TRBV28 and TRBJ1-1; TRBD1 matches 10 bases. This CDR3 has 15 amino acids. The junction had 7 bases not matched to a gene; V was cut back by 2 bases and J by 7 bases. Germline V gene sequence: CDR1 MDHEN, CDR2 SYDVKM.

V usage is TRBV28 and J usage is TRBJ1-3; no definite D call. CDR3 size: 15 residues. V was shortened by 6 bases and J by 2 bases, with 14 bases between the two germline ends. Germline V lookup: CDR1 MDHEN, CDR2 SYDVKM. The CDR3 sequence: CASRFGPAPGNTIYF. The DNA of the CDR3 is TGTGCCAGCAGGTTCGGACCTGCCCCTGGAAACACCATATATTTT. Looking up the rest from reference TRBV28 and TRBJ1-3 gives the full variable domain: DVKVTQSSRYLVKRTGEKVFLECVQDMDHENMFWYRQDPGLGLRLIYFSYDVKMKEKGDIPEGYSVSREKKERFSLILESASTNQTSMYLCASRFGPAPGNTIYFGEGSWLTVV.

The CDR3: CASSSLDRDSTNYGYTF. The CDR3 region has the DNA TGTGCCAGCAGCTCCTTAGACCGGGACAGCACTAACTATGGCTACACCTTC. J is TRBJ1-2 and V is TRBV28; 7 bases are a match to TRBD1. Germline assignment: CDR1 MDHEN and CDR2 SYDVKM. Germline trimming cut 6 bases from V and 0 bases from J; bases unmatched to any gene: 13. The CDR3 loop spans 17 amino acids.

There are many counts of this clonotype. This rearrangement joins TRBV27 to TRBJ1-1, with a possible D match to TRBD1 (5 bases). Germline values: CDR1 MNHEY, CDR2 SMNVEV (reference sequence). The V and J ends lost 5 bases and 6 bases respectively, with 28 bases between them. This CDR3 has 18 residues. The chain's CDR3 is CASSLLSFGTPLHPEAFF. The DNA for the CDR3 is TGTGCCAGCAGTCTCCTCTCGTTCGGGACGCCACTACATCCTGAAGCTTTCTTT.

This clonotype was seen a few times. V and J are TRBV4-2 and TRBJ1-3; D unresolved. V shed 0 bases and J shed 0 bases, with 9 bases lying between them. Germline V CDR1 and CDR2: LGHNA, YNFKEQ. The CDR3 is 16 residues long. Here the CDR3 reads CASSQEQSNSGNTIYF. The CDR3 DNA is TGTGCCAGCAGCCAAGAGCAGAGTAACTCTGGAAACACCATATATTTT.

The sample holds many counts of this clonotype. The genes are TRBV7-2 and TRBJ1-1, with D possibly TRBD1 on 5 matching bases. CDR1 and CDR2 (germline): SGHTA, FQGNSA. This CDR3 contains 13 residues. Trimming took off 4 bases at V and 1 base at J, with 7 bases between the two ends. CDR3 bases: TGTGCCAGCAGCTCCCAGGGGAACACTGAAGCTTTCTTT. Its translation: CASSSQGNTEAFF. Looking up the rest from reference TRBV7-2 and TRBJ1-1 gives the full variable domain: GAGVSQSPSNKVTEKGKDVELRCDPISGHTALYWYRQSLGQGLEFLIYFQGNSAPDKSGLPSDRFSAERTGGSVSTLTIQRTQQEDSAVYLCASSSQGNTEAFFGQGTRLTVV.

V is TRBV6-1 and J is TRBJ2-3; no firm D call. The CDR3 contains 17 residues. Looked up from germline, CDR1 is MNHNS and CDR2 is SASEGT. V was shortened by 2 bases and J by 1 base, with 16 bases between the two germline ends. This CDR3 reads CASSEPRKRTGTDTQYF. The CDR3 DNA is TGTGCCAGCAGTGAACCCCGGAAGCGAACGGGCACAGATACGCAGTATTTT.

Only a few counts were recorded for this clonotype. The chain combines TRBV28 with TRBJ2-2; 10 bases fit TRBD2. Unmatched junction bases numbered 11, after V lost 10 bases and J lost 6 bases. This CDR3 comprises 15 residues. Germline lookup yields CDR1 MDHEN and CDR2 SYDVKM. For the CDR3, the DNA is TGTGCCACCCAAACGGTAGCGGGAGGATCCGGGGAGCTGTTTTTT. Protein product: CATQTVAGGSGELFF.

This clonotype was detected many times. V gene TRBV27 combines with J gene TRBJ2-7; no clear D gene. The CDR3 spans 14 residues. Trimming left V 2 bases short and J 5 bases short, with 13 bases between. The germline gives CDR1 MNHEY, CDR2 SMNVEV (reference sequence). CDR3 DNA sequence: TGTGCCAGCAGTTTAGGCGGATTGGTCAACGAGCAGTACTTC. Protein sequence: CASSLGGLVNEQYF.

V and J are TRBV28 and TRBJ2-7; TRBD1 or TRBD2 may be the D gene (5 bases each). The germline V gene has CDR1 MDHEN and CDR2 SYDVKM. This CDR3 is 12 amino acids long. Between the trimmed V and J ends, which lost 11 bases and 7 bases, there was a span of 18 bases. DNA for the CDR3: TGTGCCTGGGGACCAACGCCCCAGGAGCAGTACTTC. As protein: CAWGPTPQEQYF.

The chain couples TRBV28 to TRBJ2-1; D gene unclear. CDR1 and CDR2 (germline): MDHEN, SYDVKM. This CDR3 region has 16 residues. Deletions cut 4 bases from V and 5 bases from J, with 18 bases between. The CDR3 bases are TGTGCCAGCAGTTCCCCCCCCCCGCAAGGCCACAATGAGCAGTTCTTC. Its translation is CASSSPPPQGHNEQFF.

Details on this clonotype: A clone one base away is much larger, so this may be a read error. The chain combines TRBV7-9 with TRBJ2-1, with 10 bases aligning to TRBD2. The CDR3 spans 15 residues. The V gene end was trimmed by 5 bases and the J gene end by 10 bases; junction bases not matched to a gene: 11. Germline-derived CDR1 and CDR2 are SEHNR and FQNEAQ (reference sequence). The CDR3 bases are TGTGCCAGCAGCCAAAGTGGGACTAGCGTACGGGAGCAGTTCTTC. This sequence encodes CASSQSGTSVREQFF.

V and J are TRBV4-1 and TRBJ2-1, with 10 bases that match TRBD2. The germline V gene encodes CDR1 MGHRA and CDR2 YSYEKL. J gave up 7 bases and V 5 bases, and 8 bases lay outside the gene matches. The CDR3 runs 15 residues. The CDR3 bases are TGCGCCAGCAGCACCTCGGGACTAGCGACAAATGAGCAGTTCTTC. The encoded protein is CASSTSGLATNEQFF.

The V gene is TRBV20-1, the J gene TRBJ2-7, with 9 bases matching TRBD2. The CDR3 runs to 16 residues. Trimming at V came to 2 bases and at J to 2 bases, leaving 10 bases not matched to a gene. CDR1 DFQATT and CDR2 SNEGSKA come from the germline V gene (reference sequence). CDR3 loop: CSARSMGLADTYEQYF. The CDR3, as DNA: TGCAGTGCTAGATCGATGGGACTAGCAGACACCTACGAGCAGTACTTC.

The chain links TRBV28 to TRBJ2-7; 16 bases agree with TRBD2. The CDR3 is 17 residues long. V trimming: 8 bases; J trimming: 7 bases; junction bases outside the gene matches: 14. Per the germline V gene, CDR1 is MDHEN and CDR2 is SYDVKM. CDR3 protein: CASSGTSGRVAGWEQYF. In DNA, the CDR3 is TGTGCCAGCTCCGGGACTAGCGGGAGGGTGGCCGGGTGGGAGCAGTACTTC.